This TCR beta chain originates from a study of PD-L1 blockade in urothelial cancer. Study summary: In the patient group, about 90% of the roughly 29 were males with bladder-origin urothelial cancer.

The CDR3 has 13 amino acids. From germline, CDR1 is WSHSY and CDR2 SAAADI. Between the trimmed V and J ends, which lost 8 bases and 8 bases, there was a span of 18 bases. Note on this clone: Its antigen is unknown.

The protocol was immunoSEQ multiplex PCR, while the TCRdb copy is restricted to in-frame clones and leaves out a portion. The top ten hold 15% to 20% of the sample, which has nearly 2,500 clones, around a third seen once. All patients carried locally advanced or metastatic urothelial carcinoma. Study observations and caveats: Durable-benefit patients had greater expansion of tumor-associated blood clones at 3 weeks.

The TCR originated in a man between 60 and 75 years old with urothelial cancer. The sample was tumor tissue, taken before atezolizumab (anti-PD-L1) treatment. The genes are TRBV10-2 and TRBJ1-1, with D perhaps TRBD1 (6 bases). The CDR3 reads CASLSGQTIEAFF. The CDR3, as DNA: TGCGCCAGCCTATCTGGACAGACAATCGAAGCTTTCTTT.